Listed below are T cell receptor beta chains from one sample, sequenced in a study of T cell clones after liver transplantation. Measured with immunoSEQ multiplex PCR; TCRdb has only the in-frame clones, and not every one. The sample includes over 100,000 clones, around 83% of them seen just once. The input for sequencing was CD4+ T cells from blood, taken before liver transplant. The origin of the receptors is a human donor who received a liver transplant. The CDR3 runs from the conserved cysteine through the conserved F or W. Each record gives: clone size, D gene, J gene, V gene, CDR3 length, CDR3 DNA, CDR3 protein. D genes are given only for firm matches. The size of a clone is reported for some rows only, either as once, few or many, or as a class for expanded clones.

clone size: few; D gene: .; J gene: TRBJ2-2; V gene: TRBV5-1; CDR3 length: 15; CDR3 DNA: TGCGCCAGCAGCCCGAGGGGTCAAGGGGTCGGGGAGCTGTTTTTT; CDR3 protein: CASSPRGQGVGELFF
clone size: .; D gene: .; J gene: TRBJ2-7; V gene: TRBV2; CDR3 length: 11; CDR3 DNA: TGTGCCAGCAGTGCAGTCTACGAGCAGTACTTC; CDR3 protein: CASSAVYEQYF
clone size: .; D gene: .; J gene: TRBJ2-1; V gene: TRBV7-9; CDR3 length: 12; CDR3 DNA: TGTGCCAGCAGCTTAGTGGGGAATGAGCAGTTCTTC; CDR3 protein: CASSLVGNEQFF
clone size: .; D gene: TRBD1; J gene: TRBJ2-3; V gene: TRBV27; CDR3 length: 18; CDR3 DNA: TGTGCCAGCCGGGCGGGACAGGGGGCCTTAGGCGGGACAGCTACGCAGTATTTT; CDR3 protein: CASRAGQGALGGTATQYF
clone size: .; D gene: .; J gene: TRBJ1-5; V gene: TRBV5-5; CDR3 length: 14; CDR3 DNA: TGTGCCAGCAGCTTGGCAGGGGGCAATCAGCCCCAGCATTTT; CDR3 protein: CASSLAGGNQPQHF
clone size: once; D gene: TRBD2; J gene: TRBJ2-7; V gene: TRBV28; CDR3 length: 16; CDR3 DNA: TGTGCCAGCAGGCAATCCCTAGCGGGGGCTAGATTCGAGCAGTACTTC; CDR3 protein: CASRQSLAGARFEQYF
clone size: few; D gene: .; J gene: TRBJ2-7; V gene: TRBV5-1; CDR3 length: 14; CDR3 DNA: TGCGCCAGCAGCTTGGTAGGGACGGACCTTGAGCAGTACTTC; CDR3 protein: CASSLVGTDLEQYF
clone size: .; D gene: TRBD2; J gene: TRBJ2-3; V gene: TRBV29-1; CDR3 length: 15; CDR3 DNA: TGCAGCGTTGTAGGGCTAGCGGGTTTCACAGATACGCAGTATTTT; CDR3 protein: CSVVGLAGFTDTQYF
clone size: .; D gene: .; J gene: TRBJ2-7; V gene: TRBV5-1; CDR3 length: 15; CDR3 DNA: TGCGCCAGCAGCTACCAGGGCGGGATCTTCTACGAGCAGTACTTC; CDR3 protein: CASSYQGGIFYEQYF
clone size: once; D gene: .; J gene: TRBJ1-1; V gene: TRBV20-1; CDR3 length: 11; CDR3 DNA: TGCAGTGCTCCCCGGAACACTGAAGCTTTCTTT; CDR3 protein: CSAPRNTEAFF
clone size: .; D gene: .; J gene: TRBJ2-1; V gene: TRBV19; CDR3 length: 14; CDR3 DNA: TGTGCCAGTAGTATTCCCTCTGGGGTAAATGAGCAGTTCTTC; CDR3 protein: CASSIPSGVNEQFF
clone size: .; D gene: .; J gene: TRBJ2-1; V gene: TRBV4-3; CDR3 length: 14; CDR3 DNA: TGCGCCAGCAGCCAAGATCGTAGCCAGGGTGAGCAGTTCTTC; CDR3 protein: CASSQDRSQGEQFF
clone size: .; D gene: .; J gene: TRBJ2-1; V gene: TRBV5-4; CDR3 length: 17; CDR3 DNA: TGTGCCAGCAGTTCCCCCCTAGCGCGCAGCTCCTACAATGAGCAGTTCTTC; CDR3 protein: CASSSPLARSSYNEQFF
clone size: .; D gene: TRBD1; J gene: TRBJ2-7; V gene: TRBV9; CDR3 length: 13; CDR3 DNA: TGTGCCAGCAGCGTAAGGGGGCTGGACGAGCAGTACTTC; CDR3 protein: CASSVRGLDEQYF
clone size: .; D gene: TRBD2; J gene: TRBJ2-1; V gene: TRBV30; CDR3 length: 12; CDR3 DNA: TGTGCCTGGAAGGGAGGGAGCCATGAGCAGTTCTTC; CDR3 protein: CAWKGGSHEQFF
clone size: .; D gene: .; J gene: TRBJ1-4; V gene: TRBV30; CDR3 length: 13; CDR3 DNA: TGTGCCTGGACGACAGCGACTAATGAAAAACTGTTTTTT; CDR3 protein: CAWTTATNEKLFF
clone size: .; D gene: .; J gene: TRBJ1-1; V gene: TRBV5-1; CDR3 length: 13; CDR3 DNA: TGCGCCAGCAGCTTGGTCAGAGGAGCTGAAGCTTTCTTT; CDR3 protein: CASSLVRGAEAFF
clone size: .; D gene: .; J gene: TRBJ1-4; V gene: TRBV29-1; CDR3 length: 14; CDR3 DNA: TGCAGCGTTGAAGATGAGAAGACTAATGAAAAACTGTTTTTT; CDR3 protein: CSVEDEKTNEKLFF
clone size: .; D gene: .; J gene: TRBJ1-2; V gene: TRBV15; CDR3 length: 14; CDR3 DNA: TGCGCCACCAGCAGAGAATCAGGCAGCTATGGCTACACCTTC; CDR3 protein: CATSRESGSYGYTF
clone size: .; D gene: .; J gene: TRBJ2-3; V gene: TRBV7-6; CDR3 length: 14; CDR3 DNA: TGTGCCAGCAGGCGCGGCAGCTCCACAGATACGCAGTATTTT; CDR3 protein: CASRRGSSTDTQYF
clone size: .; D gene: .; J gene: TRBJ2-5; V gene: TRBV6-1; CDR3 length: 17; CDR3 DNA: TGTGCCAGCAGTGGAGCACAGGGAGTGTCCAGCCAAGAGACCCAGTACTTC; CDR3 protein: CASSGAQGVSSQETQYF
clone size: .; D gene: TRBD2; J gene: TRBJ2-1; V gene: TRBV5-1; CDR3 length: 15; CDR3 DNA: TGCGCCAGCAGCTTGACGGGAGGAGTCTACAATGAGCAGTTCTTC; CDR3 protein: CASSLTGGVYNEQFF
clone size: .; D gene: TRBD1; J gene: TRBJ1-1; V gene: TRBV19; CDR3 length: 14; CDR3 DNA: TGTGCCAGTAGGCGACAGGGAATGAACACTGAAGCTTTCTTT; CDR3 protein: CASRRQGMNTEAFF
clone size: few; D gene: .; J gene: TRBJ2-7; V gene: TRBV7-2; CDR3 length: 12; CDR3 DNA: TGTGCCAGCAACTCAGGCGCCTACGAGCAGTACTTC; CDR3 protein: CASNSGAYEQYF
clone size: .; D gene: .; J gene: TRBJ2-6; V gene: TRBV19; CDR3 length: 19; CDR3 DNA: TGTGCCAGTAGCCGAGCCGGACCGGCCCCGGGCTCTGGGGCCAACGTCCTGACTTTC; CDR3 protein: CASSRAGPAPGSGANVLTF
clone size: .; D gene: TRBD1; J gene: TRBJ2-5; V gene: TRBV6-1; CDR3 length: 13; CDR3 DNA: TGTGCCAGCAGCGGGACAGGCCGAGAGACCCAGTACTTC; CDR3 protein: CASSGTGRETQYF
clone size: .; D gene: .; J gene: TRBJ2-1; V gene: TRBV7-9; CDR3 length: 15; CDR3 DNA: TGTGCCAGCAGCCTTCAGCGGGCCTCCTACAATGAGCAGTTCTTC; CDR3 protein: CASSLQRASYNEQFF
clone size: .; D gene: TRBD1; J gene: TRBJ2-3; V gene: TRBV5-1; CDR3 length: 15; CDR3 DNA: TGCGCCAGCAGCTTGCCGGGACAGGGCACAGATACGCAGTATTTT; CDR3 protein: CASSLPGQGTDTQYF
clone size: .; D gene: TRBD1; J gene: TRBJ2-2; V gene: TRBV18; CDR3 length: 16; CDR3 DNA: TGTGCCAGCTCACCTAGGACAGGGCAGAACACCGGGGAGCTGTTTTTT; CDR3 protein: CASSPRTGQNTGELFF
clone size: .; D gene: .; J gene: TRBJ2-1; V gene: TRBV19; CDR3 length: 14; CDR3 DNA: TGTGCCACCCGGCCTAGTCTTCTATACAATGAGCAGTTCTTC; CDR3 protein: CATRPSLLYNEQFF
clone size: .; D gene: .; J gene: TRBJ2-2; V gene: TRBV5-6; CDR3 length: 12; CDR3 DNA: TGTGCCAGCTCAGACATGGGAGGGGAGCTGTTTTTT; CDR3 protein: CASSDMGGELFF
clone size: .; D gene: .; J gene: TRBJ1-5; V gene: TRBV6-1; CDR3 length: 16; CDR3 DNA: TGTGCCAGCAGTGAAGAGGTCGGGGGTGGCAATCAGCCCCAGCATTTT; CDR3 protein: CASSEEVGGGNQPQHF
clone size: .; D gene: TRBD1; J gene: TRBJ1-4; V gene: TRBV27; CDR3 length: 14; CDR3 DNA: TGTGCCAGCAGGTCAGACAGGGTTAATGAAAAACTGTTTTTT; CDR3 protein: CASRSDRVNEKLFF
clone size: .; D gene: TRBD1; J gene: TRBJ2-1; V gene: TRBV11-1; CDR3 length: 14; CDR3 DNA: TGTGCCAGCAGCTGGACAGACAGGGAGCATGAGCAGTTCTTC; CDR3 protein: CASSWTDREHEQFF
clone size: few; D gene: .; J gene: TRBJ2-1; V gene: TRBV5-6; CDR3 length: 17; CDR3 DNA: TGTGCCAGCAGCTTCATGGGGCGGGGGCGTTCAATTTATGAGCAGTTCTTC; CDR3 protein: CASSFMGRGRSIYEQFF
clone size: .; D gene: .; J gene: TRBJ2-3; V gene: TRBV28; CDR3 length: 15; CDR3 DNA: TGTGCCAGCAGTCCCCCGGGGGTTGCCGCAGATACGCAGTATTTT; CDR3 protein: CASSPPGVAADTQYF
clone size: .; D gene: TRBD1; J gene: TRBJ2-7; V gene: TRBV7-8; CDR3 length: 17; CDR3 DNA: TGTGCCAGCAGCTTAGTCCGACTGGGACAGGGGCACTACGAGCAGTACTTC; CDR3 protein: CASSLVRLGQGHYEQYF
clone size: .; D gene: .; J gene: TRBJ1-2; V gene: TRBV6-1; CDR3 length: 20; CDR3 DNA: TGTGCCAGCAGTGAAGCCCGGGGTTCGAGTAAAAGGGGACTGTTCTATGGCTACACCTTC; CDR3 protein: CASSEARGSSKRGLFYGYTF
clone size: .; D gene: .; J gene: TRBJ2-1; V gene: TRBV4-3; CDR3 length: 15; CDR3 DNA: TGCGCCAGCAGCTCCAGGGTAGCCCTATACAATGAGCAGTTCTTC; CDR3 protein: CASSSRVALYNEQFF
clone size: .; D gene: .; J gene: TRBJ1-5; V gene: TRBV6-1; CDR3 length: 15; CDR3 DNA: TGTGCCAGCATATTACAGGGTTGGCATGGTCAGCCCCAGCATTTT; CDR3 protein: CASILQGWHGQPQHF
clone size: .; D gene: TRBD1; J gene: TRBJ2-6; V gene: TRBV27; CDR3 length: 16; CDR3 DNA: TGTGCCAGCAGGGGGACAGCGATCTCTGGGGCCAACGTCCTGACTTTC; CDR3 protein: CASRGTAISGANVLTF